This is a list of T cell receptor beta chains from one sample in a study of T cell responses to AZD1222 COVID-19 vaccine. TCRdb's copy holds only in-frame clones and misses some; the assay was immunoSEQ multiplex PCR. The data contain 120,000 to 150,000 clones, 70% to 90% of them seen just once; the ten biggest clones take up around 5%. Sample: peripheral blood, taken on day 0 of AZD1222 vaccination. The receptors here all came from an adult in good health. CDR3s include the opening cysteine and the closing phenylalanine or tryptophan. D genes are given only for firm matches. Some rows mark clone size as missing; the rest say once, few, many or name a class of expanded clone.

v_call	j_call	d_call	clone_size	cdr3_aa	cdr3_nt
TRBV19	TRBJ1-1	NA	NA	CASSTTDSGGTEAFF	TGTGCCAGTAGTACCACAGACAGTGGGGGGACTGAAGCTTTCTTT
TRBV28	TRBJ2-7	TRBD1	NA	CASSLSPGQFTYEQYF	TGTGCCAGCAGTTTATCTCCGGGACAGTTCACCTACGAGCAGTACTTC
TRBV6-1	TRBJ2-7	TRBD1	NA	CASSEPGTGRYEQYF	TGTGCCAGCAGTGAACCCGGGACAGGGCGGTACGAGCAGTACTTC
TRBV10-3	TRBJ2-7	TRBD1	NA	CAISESGDRDPYEQYF	TGTGCCATCAGTGAGTCTGGGGACAGGGATCCCTACGAGCAGTACTTC
TRBV15	TRBJ1-2	NA	NA	CATSTQGSYGYTF	TGTGCCACCAGCACGCAGGGGTCCTATGGCTACACCTTC
TRBV5-1	TRBJ2-7	TRBD1	NA	CASSQGTGEYEQYF	TGCGCCAGCAGCCAAGGGACAGGGGAATACGAGCAGTACTTC
TRBV10-2	TRBJ1-6	NA	NA	CASRPVNSPLHF	TGCGCCAGCAGACCGGTAAATTCACCCCTCCACTTT
TRBV7-8	TRBJ1-4	NA	NA	CASSLESATNEKLFF	TGTGCCAGCAGCTTGGAATCAGCAACTAATGAAAAACTGTTTTTT
TRBV18	TRBJ2-7	TRBD1	NA	CASSPGTRTGTYEQYF	TGTGCCAGCTCCCCCGGCACCCGGACAGGGACCTACGAGCAGTACTTC
TRBV6-5	TRBJ2-6	NA	once	CASSYSSSGANVLTF	TGTGCCAGCAGTTACTCGAGCTCTGGGGCCAACGTCCTGACTTTC
TRBV6-5	TRBJ1-1	TRBD1	NA	CASSYSRDREAFF	TGTGCCAGCAGTTACTCGAGGGACAGGGAAGCTTTCTTT
TRBV6-5	TRBJ2-7	NA	NA	CASHKGQGREQYF	TGTGCCAGCCATAAGGGGCAGGGCCGCGAGCAGTACTTC
TRBV5-1	TRBJ1-1	NA	NA	CASSLSGVNTEAFF	TGCGCCAGCAGCTTGTCCGGGGTGAACACTGAAGCTTTCTTT
TRBV19	TRBJ2-4	TRBD2	NA	CASSRLAGGQNPIQYF	TGTGCCAGTAGCCGACTAGCGGGAGGGCAGAATCCAATTCAGTACTTC
TRBV25-1	TRBJ2-5	TRBD2	NA	CASSETGLAGVGETQYF	TGTGCCAGCAGTGAAACTGGACTAGCGGGAGTTGGGGAGACCCAGTACTTC
TRBV4-3	TRBJ2-1	NA	once	CASSQDVAWSSNEQFF	TGCGCCAGCAGCCAAGACGTAGCGTGGTCTTCAAATGAGCAGTTCTTC
TRBV4-3	TRBJ1-2	NA	few	CASSQEGQGSGGYTF	TGCGCCAGCAGCCAAGAGGGGCAGGGAAGTGGTGGCTACACCTTC
TRBV27	TRBJ1-5	NA	few	CASSSSKEPNQPQHF	TGTGCCAGCAGTTCCTCCAAAGAACCCAATCAGCCCCAGCATTTT
TRBV9	TRBJ2-2	NA	once	CASSFRVGSVGELFF	TGTGCCAGCAGTTTCAGGGTTGGTTCGGTTGGGGAGCTGTTTTTT
TRBV24-1	TRBJ2-2	TRBD1	NA	CATSDRYRQGGNTGELFF	TGTGCCACCAGTGACCGATACCGACAGGGGGGGAACACCGGGGAGCTGTTTTTT
TRBV5-1	TRBJ1-2	TRBD1	NA	CASSLGHDRGDGYTF	TGCGCCAGCAGCTTAGGGCATGACAGGGGAGATGGCTACACCTTC
TRBV3-1/TRBV3-2	TRBJ1-3	NA	NA	CASSQRAGAGNTIYF	TGTGCCAGCAGCCAAAGAGCAGGGGCTGGAAACACCATATATTTT
TRBV29-1	TRBJ2-1	TRBD2	NA	CSVEGLAGRSSYNEQFF	TGCAGCGTTGAAGGCCTAGCGGGTAGGAGCTCCTACAATGAGCAGTTCTTC
TRBV7-9	TRBJ1-2	NA	NA	CASSDTYGASGYTF	TGTGCCAGCAGCGACACCTACGGGGCCTCTGGCTACACCTTC
TRBV5-1	TRBJ1-4	NA	few	CASSLWVGEKLFF	TGCGCCAGCAGCTTGTGGGTGGGTGAAAAACTGTTTTTT
TRBV28	TRBJ2-7	NA	NA	CASSLTGLADYEQYF	TGTGCCAGCAGCCTTACAGGGTTGGCCGACTACGAGCAGTACTTC
TRBV6-4	TRBJ1-2	TRBD1	NA	CASSADDRGGSYTF	TGTGCCAGCAGTGCCGACGACAGGGGAGGAAGCTACACCTTC
TRBV24-1	TRBJ2-1	TRBD2	NA	CATSDFSGSHNEQFF	TGTGCCACCAGTGATTTTAGCGGGAGCCACAATGAGCAGTTCTTC
TRBV6-2/TRBV6-3	TRBJ2-2	NA	once	CASSFRGLPNTGELFF	TGTGCCAGCAGTTTCCGCGGACTCCCGAACACCGGGGAGCTGTTTTTT
TRBV7-8	TRBJ2-7	NA	once	CASSLTGISYEQYF	TGTGCCAGCAGCTTAACAGGGATCTCCTACGAGCAGTACTTC
TRBV30	TRBJ2-5	TRBD2	NA	CAWSVQAGWRETQYF	TGTGCCTGGAGTGTACAAGCGGGGTGGCGAGAGACCCAGTACTTC
TRBV25-1	TRBJ2-3	TRBD2	NA	CASSDRGLAGSTDTQYF	TGTGCCAGCAGTGACCGAGGACTAGCGGGGAGCACAGATACGCAGTATTTT
TRBV29-1	TRBJ1-4	NA	NA	CSVDSSGKLFF	TGCAGCGTTGATAGTTCCGGAAAACTGTTTTTT
TRBV7-3	TRBJ2-1	NA	once	CASSSSLTGRNEQFF	TGTGCCAGCAGCTCCTCCCTGACTGGTAGAAATGAGCAGTTCTTC
TRBV7-2	TRBJ2-1	TRBD2	NA	CASSLGSSGRSEQFF	TGTGCCAGCAGCTTAGGGAGTAGCGGGAGGAGTGAGCAGTTCTTC
TRBV19	TRBJ1-3	TRBD1	NA	CARGPGQGGSQGNTIYF	TGTGCCAGGGGGCCGGGACAGGGCGGTTCTCAAGGAAACACCATATATTTT
TRBV5-1	TRBJ1-1	TRBD1	NA	CASSLTGGLGTEAFF	TGCGCCAGCAGCTTGACAGGGGGTTTGGGCACTGAAGCTTTCTTT
TRBV7-9	TRBJ2-7	NA	few	CASSKDVTYEQYF	TGTGCCAGCAGCAAAGACGTAACCTACGAGCAGTACTTC
TRBV30	TRBJ1-5	NA	NA	CAWSAGFGGQPQHF	TGTGCCTGGAGTGCGGGCTTTGGGGGCCAGCCCCAGCATTTT
TRBV27	TRBJ2-1	TRBD2	NA	CASSPWTSGVYNEQFF	TGTGCCAGCAGTCCATGGACTAGCGGCGTCTACAATGAGCAGTTCTTC
TRBV7-2	TRBJ2-5	TRBD2	NA	CASSLARGGSETQYF	TGTGCCAGCAGCTTAGCGCGTGGCGGGAGTGAGACCCAGTACTTC
TRBV21-1	TRBJ1-4	NA	few	CASSKVKGADLSNEKLFF	TGTGCCAGCAGCAAAGTTAAGGGGGCGGACCTTTCGAATGAAAAACTGTTTTTT
TRBV2	TRBJ1-5	NA	NA	CASSEDRGLRQPQHF	TGTGCCAGCAGTGAAGATCGGGGGTTAAGGCAGCCCCAGCATTTT
TRBV5-4	TRBJ1-3	NA	NA	CASSLDTYSGNTIYF	TGTGCCAGCAGCTTGGACACTTACTCTGGAAACACCATATATTTT
TRBV30	TRBJ2-1	NA	NA	CAWNRGYNEQFF	TGTGCCTGGAATCGGGGATACAATGAGCAGTTCTTC
TRBV11-3	TRBJ1-2	NA	NA	CASSLGQVGYTF	TGTGCCAGCAGCCTGGGACAAGTTGGCTACACCTTC
TRBV4-2	TRBJ2-2	NA	few	CASSVPSGELFF	TGTGCCAGCAGCGTCCCTAGCGGGGAGCTGTTTTTT
TRBV10-3	TRBJ1-5	NA	NA	CAIRGRDRNQPQHF	TGTGCCATCAGAGGCCGGGACCGAAATCAGCCCCAGCATTTT
TRBV11-2	TRBJ2-7	TRBD1	few	CASSTRRTGGYEQYF	TGTGCCAGCAGCACAAGACGGACAGGGGGCTACGAGCAGTACTTC
TRBV6-2/TRBV6-3	TRBJ2-7	NA	NA	CASSYSIKDSHYEQYF	TGTGCCAGCAGTTACTCGATTAAGGACAGTCACTACGAGCAGTACTTC
TRBV29-1	TRBJ2-1	NA	NA	CSVEDTLAGIYEQFF	TGCAGCGTTGAAGATACGCTAGCTGGAATCTATGAGCAGTTCTTC
TRBV6-2/TRBV6-3	TRBJ1-1	TRBD1	NA	CASSAPQGQVPEAFF	TGTGCCAGCAGTGCGCCTCAGGGACAGGTCCCTGAAGCTTTCTTT
TRBV19	TRBJ1-3	NA	NA	CASVNRQISGNTIYF	TGTGCCAGTGTGAACCGGCAGATCTCTGGAAACACCATATATTTT
TRBV7-3	TRBJ2-3	TRBD2	NA	CASSHSTSATDTQYF	TGTGCCAGCAGCCATTCGACTAGCGCCACAGATACGCAGTATTTT
TRBV24-1	TRBJ2-1	NA	once	CATSDPGRRSNEQFF	TGTGCCACCAGTGATCCTGGGCGACGGTCAAATGAGCAGTTCTTC
TRBV4-3	TRBJ1-4	TRBD1	once	CASSPDRGRWEKLFF	TGCGCCAGCAGCCCGGACAGGGGGCGGTGGGAAAAACTGTTTTTT